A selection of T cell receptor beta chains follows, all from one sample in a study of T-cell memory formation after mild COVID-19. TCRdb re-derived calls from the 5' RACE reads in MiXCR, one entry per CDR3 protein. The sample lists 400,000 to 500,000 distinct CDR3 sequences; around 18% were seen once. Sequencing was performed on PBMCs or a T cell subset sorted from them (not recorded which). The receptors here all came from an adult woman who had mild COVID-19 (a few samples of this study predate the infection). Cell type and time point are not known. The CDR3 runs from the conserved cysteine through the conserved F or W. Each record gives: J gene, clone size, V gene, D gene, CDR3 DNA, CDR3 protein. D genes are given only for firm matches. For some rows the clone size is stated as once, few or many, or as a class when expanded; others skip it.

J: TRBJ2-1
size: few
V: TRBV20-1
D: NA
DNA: TGCAGTGCGTCCCGGAGGTCCTCCTACAATGAGCAGTTCTTC
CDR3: CSASRRSSYNEQFF

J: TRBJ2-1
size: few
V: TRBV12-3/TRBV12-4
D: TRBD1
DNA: TGTGCCAGCACCCCCGCCCGAGGGGGCTTGTACAATGAGCAGTTCTTC
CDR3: CASTPARGGLYNEQFF

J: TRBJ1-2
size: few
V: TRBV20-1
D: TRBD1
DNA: TGCAGTGCTGAAACAGGGGCGGCTGGCTACACCTTC
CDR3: CSAETGAAGYTF

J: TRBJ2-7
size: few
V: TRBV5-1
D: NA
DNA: TGCGCCAGCAGCTTGTCGTCAGTAACCGAGCAGTACTTC
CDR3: CASSLSSVTEQYF

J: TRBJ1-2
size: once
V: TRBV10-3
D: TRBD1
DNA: TGTGCCATCAGGGAACCCGGGACAGTCTATGGCTACACCTTC
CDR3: CAIREPGTVYGYTF

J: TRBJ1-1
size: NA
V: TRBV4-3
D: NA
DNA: TGCGCCAGCAGCCAAGATCCACGACCCTCGAACACTGAAGCTTTCTTT
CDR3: CASSQDPRPSNTEAFF

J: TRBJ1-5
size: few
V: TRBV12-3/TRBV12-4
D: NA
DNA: TGTGCCAGCAGTCCCGGACGGGCTCCTCAGCCCCAGCATTTT
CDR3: CASSPGRAPQPQHF

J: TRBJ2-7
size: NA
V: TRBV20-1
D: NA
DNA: TGCAGTGGGGTCGCCACGGGGCAAGGCTCCTACGAGCAGTACTTC
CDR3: CSGVATGQGSYEQYF

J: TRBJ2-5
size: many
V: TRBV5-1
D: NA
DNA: TGCGCCAGCAGCTTGGTGGTTCGTAACAGACAAGAGACCCAGTACTTC
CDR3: CASSLVVRNRQETQYF

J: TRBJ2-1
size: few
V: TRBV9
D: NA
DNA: TGTGCCAGCAGCGGGGACTTCTACAATGAGCAGTTCTTC
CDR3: CASSGDFYNEQFF

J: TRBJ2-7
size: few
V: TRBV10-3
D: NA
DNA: TGTGCCATCAGCGGGGGCGCGGACTACGAGCAGTACTTC
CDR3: CAISGGADYEQYF

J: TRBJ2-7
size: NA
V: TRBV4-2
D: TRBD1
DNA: TGTGCCAGCAGCCTCCGGGACAGGGGGAGGAACGAGCAGTACTTC
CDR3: CASSLRDRGRNEQYF

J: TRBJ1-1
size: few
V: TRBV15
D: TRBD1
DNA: TGTGCCACCGGTACAGGGGGACCTCCTAACACTGAAGCTTTCTTT
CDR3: CATGTGGPPNTEAFF

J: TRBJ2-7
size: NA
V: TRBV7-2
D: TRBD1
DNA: TGTGCCAGCAGCTTCCCCCCGGGACAGGGGGATTACGAGCAGTACTTC
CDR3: CASSFPPGQGDYEQYF

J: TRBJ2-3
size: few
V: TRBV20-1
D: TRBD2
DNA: TGCAGTGCCCCACTCCTAGCGGTGGAAACAGATACGCAGTATTTT
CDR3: CSAPLLAVETDTQYF

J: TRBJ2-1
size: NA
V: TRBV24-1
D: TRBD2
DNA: TGTGCCACCAGTGACACCTCGAGCGGGAGGTATGAGCAGTTCTTC
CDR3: CATSDTSSGRYEQFF

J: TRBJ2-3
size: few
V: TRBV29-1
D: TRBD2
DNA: TGCAGCGCCAACCCTAGCGGGATTCACACAGATACGCAGTATTTT
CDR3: CSANPSGIHTDTQYF

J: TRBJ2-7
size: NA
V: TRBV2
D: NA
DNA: TGTGCCAGCAGTGAAATGGGGCTACAGTACTTC
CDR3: CASSEMGLQYF

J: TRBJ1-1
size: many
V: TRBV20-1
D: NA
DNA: TGCAGTGCTAGAGAACAGGTATACACTGAAGCTTTCTTT
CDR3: CSAREQVYTEAFF

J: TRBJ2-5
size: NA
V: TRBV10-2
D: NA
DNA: TGCGCCAGCGGGATACCAGAGACCCAGTACTTC
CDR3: CASGIPETQYF

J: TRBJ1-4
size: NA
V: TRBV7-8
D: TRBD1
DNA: TGTGCCAGCAGCCCGGACAGGCGTGGTGAAAAACTGTTTTTT
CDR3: CASSPDRRGEKLFF

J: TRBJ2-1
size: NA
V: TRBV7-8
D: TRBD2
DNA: TGTGCCAGCAGCTTTAGACTAGCGGAATACAATGAGCAGTTCTTC
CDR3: CASSFRLAEYNEQFF

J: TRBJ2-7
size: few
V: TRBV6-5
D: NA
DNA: TGTGCCAGCAGCTATGTGACGGAGGGACAGTTCGGGGAGCACTCCTACGAGCAGTACTTC
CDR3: CASSYVTEGQFGEHSYEQYF

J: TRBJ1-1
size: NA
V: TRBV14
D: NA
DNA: TGTGCCAGCAGCCAAGATCAGGGGCTCTCTTCTTTCTTT
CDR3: CASSQDQGLSSFF

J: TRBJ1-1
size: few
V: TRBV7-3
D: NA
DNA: TGTGCCAGCAGCTTAACGACCGGGGTTGACACTGAAGCTTTCTTT
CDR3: CASSLTTGVDTEAFF

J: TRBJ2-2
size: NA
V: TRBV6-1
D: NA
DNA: TGTGCCAGCATCCTTGACCCTCTGACCGGGGAGCTGTTTTTT
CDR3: CASILDPLTGELFF

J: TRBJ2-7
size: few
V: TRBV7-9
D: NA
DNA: TGTGCCAGCAGCCCCCCAGCTTCCCGCAGATCTTACGAGCAGTACTTC
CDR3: CASSPPASRRSYEQYF

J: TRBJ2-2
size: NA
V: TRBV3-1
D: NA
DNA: TGTGCCAGCAGCCAATACAGCAACACCGGGGAGCTGTTTTTT
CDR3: CASSQYSNTGELFF